These 7 T cell receptor beta chains were all obtained from the same sample, sequenced in a study of T cells in Graves' hyperthyroidism and ophthalmopathy. The CDR3 regions of TCR beta were amplified from RNA transcripts. First-round RT-PCR with HTBI primers amplified the TCR CDR3 region. Each CDR3 protein gets one entry after TCRdb re-called the multiplex PCR reads with MiXCR. The sample lists around 520,000 distinct CDR3 sequences, around 14% occurring once. The specimen was blood. These receptors all stem from a woman younger than 35 with Graves' hyperthyroidism.

The genes are TRBV5-1 and TRBJ2-6, with D possibly matching TRBD1 (6 bases). The CDR3 length is 17 residues. Germline loops: CDR1 SGHRS, CDR2 YFSETQ. The V end lost 8 bases, the J end lost 0 bases, and 18 bases lay between the germline ends. CDR3 sequence: CASARPGHNSGANVLTF. In nucleotides, the CDR3 is TGCGCCAGTGCACGACCGGGACACAACTCTGGGGCCAACGTCCTGACTTTC.

This clonotype was recorded a few times. The J gene is TRBJ1-2, the V gene TRBV30; 7 bases map to TRBD1. J was trimmed by 7 bases and V by 5 bases; bases with no gene match: 10. Germline V gene data show CDR1 as GTSNPN and CDR2 as SVGIG (reference sequence). This CDR3 has 13 residues. CDR3 region: CAWPRTGASGYTF. The CDR3 bases are TGTGCCTGGCCGCGGACAGGTGCGAGTGGCTACACCTTC. Full variable domain (rest looked up from reference TRBV30 and TRBJ1-2): SQTIHQWPATLVQPVGSPLSLECTVEGTSNPNLYWYRQAAGRGLQLLFYSVGIGQISSEVPQNLSASRPQDRQFILSSKKLLLSDSGFYLCAWPRTGASGYTFGSGTRLTVV.

This chain joins TRBV12-3 or TRBV12-4 and TRBJ2-7; the match to TRBD1 covers 8 bases. V shed 1 base, J shed 4 bases, and the junction held 6 bases outside the gene matches. The CDR3 spans 15 residues. The DNA for the CDR3 is TGTGCCAGCAGTTTAGGACAGGGGCGCAGATACGAGCAGTACGTC. It encodes CASSLGQGRRYEQYV.

The V call is TRBV7-3, the J call TRBJ1-1, with a weak D call TRBD1 (6 bases). The CDR3 consists of 16 residues. Germline V lookup: CDR1 SGHTA, CDR2 FQGTGA. V lost 5 bases, J lost 2 bases, and 18 bases lay in between. The CDR3 is CASSLEVGTTNTEAFF. In DNA form, the CDR3 reads TGTGCCAGCAGCCTAGAAGTTGGGACAACCAACACTGAAGCTTTCTTT.

Ten or more counts support this clonotype. V and J are TRBV27 and TRBJ1-2, with a tentative D call TRBD1 (5 bases). The CDR3 consists of 15 residues. The V gene lost 0 bases and the J gene lost 4 bases, with 12 bases spanning the gap. The germline CDR1 and CDR2 sequences are MNHEY and SMNVEV (reference sequence). The DNA for the CDR3 is TGTGCCAGCAGTTTATCACCGGACACCAGCTATGGCTACACCTTC. Amino acids: CASSLSPDTSYGYTF.

This clonotype was found a few times. The chain joins TRBV11-2 to TRBJ1-2; D gene ambiguous. The germline CDR1 and CDR2 sequences are SGHAT and FQNNGV. V lost 2 bases and J lost 4, with 20 bases in between. The CDR3 extends over 17 amino acids. The DNA for the CDR3 is TGTGCCAGCAGCTTATTATCACAGCCCCTTTCGGGCTATGGCTACACCTTC. As protein: CASSLLSQPLSGYGYTF. The variable domain in full, with the rest retrieved from reference TRBV11-2 and TRBJ1-2, is EAGVAQSPRYKIIEKRQSVAFWCNPISGHATLYWYQQILGQGPKLLIQFQNNGVVDDSQLPKDRFSAERLKGVDSTLKIQPAKLEDSAVYLCASSLLSQPLSGYGYTFGSGTRLTVV.

This clonotype was seen at least ten times. The chain employs TRBV5-6 and TRBJ2-1; TRBD2 matches at 7 bases. Germline V gene data show CDR1 as SGHDT and CDR2 as YYEEEE. The CDR3 is 18 residues long. J was trimmed by 5 bases and V by 4 bases; bases with no gene match: 18. The CDR3 sequence is CASSPLLKRDPTNNEQFF. CDR3 nucleotides: TGTGCCAGCAGCCCGCTCCTCAAGCGGGACCCAACCAACAATGAGCAGTTCTTC.